This TCR beta chain was sequenced in a study of shared clonotypes between healthy human individuals. CDR1 and CDR2 from the germline V gene are ENHRY and SYGVKD. The CDR3 loop spans 12 amino acids. V lost 8 bases, J lost 6 bases, and 14 bases lay in between. Once extracted for a subset, genomic DNA was divided evenly among several immunoSEQ plates. Sequencing was performed with immunoSEQ multiplex PCR; in TCRdb, only in-frame clones are kept and a portion is missing. The sample has around 2.1 million clones, roughly 91% seen once; the top ten hold under 2%. Positively selected for CCR7, the CD45RO-negative cells used as naive CD8 cells excluded terminally differentiated effector memory CD45RA+ cells.

Sequences were obtained from naive CD8+ T cells from PBMCs. The chain recombines TRBV10-3 with TRBJ2-7, with D maybe TRBD1 (5 bases). The source is a man aged 18 to 29 in good health. Some clones in this sample may be carry-over from other donors' samples. The chain's CDR3 is CAIGTGFFEQYF. The CDR3 nucleotides are TGTGCCATCGGAACAGGTTTCTTCGAGCAGTACTTC.